What follows are 22 T cell receptor beta chains derived from one specimen sequenced in a study of T cells in Graves' hyperthyroidism and ophthalmopathy. RNA transcripts served as the template for amplifying TCR beta CDR3 regions. TCR CDR3 underwent first-round RT-PCR with the HTBI primer set. One entry per CDR3 protein, called by TCRdb with MiXCR from the multiplex PCR reads. The sample holds some 350,000 distinct CDR3 sequences, around a quarter seen once. The sample comprised blood. These TCRs come from a man aged 45-60 years with Graves' hyperthyroidism.

On this clonotype itself: The junction does not match germline at one end; this may be a read error. The chain employs TRBV20-1 and TRBJ2-7, with D perhaps matching TRBD1 or TRBD2 (6 bases each). The CDR3 runs to 15 residues. Germline V gives CDR1 DFQATT, CDR2 SNEGSKA (reference sequence). The CDR3 nucleotides read TGCAGTGCTAGAGATGGCGCAGGGGACTCCTACGAGCAGCACTTC. Encoded protein: CSARDGAGDSYEQHF.

The V and J genes are TRBV20-1 and TRBJ2-1; TRBD2 matches 8 bases. With V trimmed by 6 bases and J by 5 bases, 9 bases remained unmatched. Germline V gives CDR1 DFQATT, CDR2 SNEGSKA (reference sequence). The CDR3 covers 14 residues. As DNA, the CDR3 is TGCAGTGCCTCCTCCGGGACTAGACACAATGAGCAGTTCTTC. Translated: CSASSGTRHNEQFF.

V usage is TRBV19 and J usage is TRBJ2-7; D is unclear. The V gene lost 3 bases and the J gene lost 3 bases, with 12 bases spanning the gap. The CDR3 extends over 14 amino acids. Germline V gives CDR1 LNHDA, CDR2 SQIVND (reference sequence). The CDR3 here is CASSIAGRYYEQYF. The CDR3 nucleotides read TGTGCCAGTAGTATTGCAGGACGGTACTACGAGCAGTACTTC.

In this sample, this clonotype turned up many times. This rearrangement joins TRBV28 to TRBJ2-7; D gene uncertain. V was shortened by 2 bases and J by 0 bases, with 8 bases between the two germline ends. CDR3 length: 14 residues. Looked up from germline, CDR1 is MDHEN and CDR2 is SYDVKM. The CDR3 DNA follows: TGTGCCAGCAGTTTAACGGCGACCTCCTACGAGCAGTACTTC. Amino acid sequence: CASSLTATSYEQYF.

This clonotype was observed at least ten times. The genes are TRBV3-1 and TRBJ2-7; TRBD1 matches 7 bases. This CDR3 has 14 amino acids. The J segment lost 6 bases and the V segment lost 2 bases, leaving 7 bases of the junction unmatched. Per germline, CDR1 LGHDT and CDR2 YNNKEL (reference sequence). CDR3 amino acids: CASSQRQGIGEQYF. The CDR3 DNA reads as TGTGCCAGCAGCCAAAGACAGGGTATCGGCGAGCAGTACTTC.

DNA of the CDR3: TGCGCCAGCAGCTTCGGACAGCCCATGGTCACTGGGGCCAACGTCCTGACTTTC. This encodes CASSFGQPMVTGANVLTF. The V gene is TRBV5-1, the J gene TRBJ2-6; D may be TRBD1 (6 bases). Germline CDR1 reads SGHRS; CDR2 reads YFSETQ. Trimming took off 2 bases at V and 2 bases at J, with 17 bases between the two ends. There are 18 residues in the CDR3.

V and J are TRBV18 and TRBJ1-2; 8 bases fit TRBD1. Germline lookup yields CDR1 KGHSH and CDR2 LQKENI. CDR3 length: 17 residues. Germline trimming cut 3 bases from V and 3 bases from J; bases unmatched to any gene: 12. CDR3 sequence reads: CASSPTGDHGRDYGYTF. For the CDR3, the DNA is TGTGCCAGCTCACCGACAGGGGATCATGGCCGCGACTATGGCTACACCTTC.

The chain employs TRBV12-3 or TRBV12-4 and TRBJ2-5; TRBD2 matches at 9 bases. The V gene end was trimmed by 5 bases and the J gene end by 6 bases; junction bases not matched to a gene: 16. The CDR3 totals 17 residues. The chain's CDR3 is CASSPHHGREGPKTQYF. The CDR3 bases are TGTGCCAGCAGTCCCCACCACGGGCGGGAGGGCCCTAAGACCCAGTACTTC.

This clonotype was counted only a few times. J is TRBJ2-1 and V is TRBV7-9, with D unclear. V lost 4 bases and J 6 bases, leaving 7 bases between the germline ends. This CDR3 is built from 12 residues. Germline values: CDR1 SEHNR, CDR2 FQNEAQ (reference sequence). The CDR3, as DNA: TGTGCCAGCAGCTCGCCACCCAATGAGCAGTTCTTC. Protein: CASSSPPNEQFF.

This clonotype was seen repeatedly, ten times or more. The chain is built from TRBV6-6 and TRBJ1-1; D remains unclear. The V and J ends lost 2 bases and 8 bases respectively, with 12 bases between them. The CDR3 totals 13 residues. Per the germline V gene, CDR1 is MNHNY and CDR2 is SVGAGI (reference sequence). The CDR3 here is CASSYPEAAEAFF. CDR3 coding DNA: TGTGCCAGCAGTTACCCAGAAGCCGCAGAAGCTTTCTTT.

This clonotype was found a few times. The CDR3 sequence: CASSMGQGSSYEQYF. The CDR3 DNA reads TGTGCCAGTAGTATGGGGCAGGGGTCCTCCTACGAGCAGTACTTC. The chain links TRBV19 to TRBJ2-7; tentatively, D is TRBD1 (6 bases). The CDR3 is 15 amino acids. V was trimmed by 3 bases and J by 0 bases, leaving 12 bases between them. Looked up from germline, CDR1 is LNHDA and CDR2 is SQIVND (reference sequence).

The chain carries TRBV6-1 and TRBJ2-1; 7 nucleotides line up with TRBD1. The CDR3 runs 15 residues. The V gene's germline CDR1 is MNHNS and CDR2 SASEGT. The V segment lost 5 bases and the J segment 5 bases; nucleotides outside the gene matches: 9. The CDR3 coding sequence is TGTGCCAGCAGTCCTCAGGGGGAGCCCAACAATGAGCAGTTCTTC. Amino acid sequence: CASSPQGEPNNEQFF.

V gene TRBV6-5 combines with J gene TRBJ1-2; 9 bases are shared with TRBD1. The CDR3 length is 16 residues. Germline CDR1 reads MNHEY; CDR2 reads SVGAGI. With V trimmed by 0 bases and J by 6 bases, 8 bases remained unmatched. The CDR3, as DNA: TGTGCCAGCAGTTACTCAGTAACAGGGGGCATCGATGGCTACACCTTC. Protein: CASSYSVTGGIDGYTF.

The CDR3 here is CASAQDRDQPQHF. The CDR3 DNA is TGTGCCAGTGCCCAAGACAGGGATCAGCCCCAGCATTTT. V usage is TRBV6-1 and J usage is TRBJ1-5; 7 bases map to TRBD1. V gave up 9 bases and J gave up 5 bases; unmatched junction bases: 7. Germline lookup yields CDR1 MNHNS and CDR2 SASEGT. This CDR3 region has 13 residues.

This clonotype has a handful of counts. V gene TRBV9 combines with J gene TRBJ2-7, with 12 bases fitting TRBD2. Trimming removed 2 bases from V and 4 bases from J; junction bases left unmatched: 1. CDR1 and CDR2 (germline): SGDLS, YYNGEE. The CDR3 runs to 14 residues. CDR3 in amino acids: CASSVLAGGYEQYF. DNA of the CDR3: TGTGCCAGCAGCGTTCTAGCGGGAGGGTACGAGCAGTACTTC.

The rearrangement links TRBV6-7 to TRBJ2-2, with TRBD2 matching 13 bases. TRBV6-7 is an ORF for which the function is uncertain. After removal of 11 bases from V and 2 bases from J, the junction contained 2 bases not matched to a gene. CDR3 length: 14 residues. The DNA of the CDR3 is TGTGCCTTGGGACTAGCGGGAAACACCGGGGAGCTGTTTTTT. It specifies CALGLAGNTGELFF.

This clonotype appeared many times. The V and J genes are TRBV12-3 or TRBV12-4 and TRBJ2-1, with 9 bases aligning to TRBD2. This CDR3 comprises 14 residues. Trimming at V came to 5 bases and at J to 5 bases, leaving 4 bases not matched to a gene. In DNA form, the CDR3 reads TGTGCCAGCAGTAGGACTAGCGTAGACAATGAGCAGTTCTTC. This gives the protein CASSRTSVDNEQFF.

In this sample, this clonotype turned up many times. V gene TRBV7-3 combines with J gene TRBJ2-1; D is perhaps TRBD2 (5 bases). V lost 5 bases and J 0 bases, leaving 11 bases between the germline ends. The germline V gene has CDR1 SGHTA and CDR2 FQGTGA. This CDR3 contains 15 residues. This CDR3 is CASSPPGVSYNEQFF. DNA of the CDR3: TGTGCCAGCAGCCCCCCCGGGGTCTCCTACAATGAGCAGTTCTTC.

This clonotype occurred many times. V and J are TRBV7-2 and TRBJ2-4, with 8 bases identical to TRBD2. The germline CDR1 and CDR2 sequences are SGHTA and FQGNSA. Unmatched junction bases numbered 8, after V lost 5 bases and J lost 5 bases. There are 15 residues in the CDR3. The CDR3 reads CASSRGGDNQNIQYF. The CDR3 coding sequence is TGTGCCAGCAGCCGGGGGGGGGACAACCAAAACATTCAGTACTTC.

The rearrangement links TRBV5-1 to TRBJ2-2, with D perhaps matching TRBD1 or TRBD2 (5 bases each). Germline V CDR1 and CDR2: SGHRS, YFSETQ. V gave up 2 bases and J gave up 0 bases, with 20 bases separating them. The CDR3 runs 19 residues. CDR3 nucleotide sequence: TGCGCCAGCAGCTTTAACCCGTCAGGTGGGGGAGCGAACACCGGGGAGCTGTTTTTT. Its protein product is CASSFNPSGGGANTGELFF.

This chain links TRBV6-1 with TRBJ2-5, with 7 positions matching TRBD2. With 6 bases clipped from V and 5 bases from J, the junction kept 12 bases outside the gene matches. The germline V gene encodes CDR1 MNHNS and CDR2 SASEGT. This CDR3 is 15 amino acids long. Here the CDR3 reads CASRSGTLKGETQYF. In DNA, the CDR3 is TGTGCCAGCAGAAGCGGGACCCTAAAGGGGGAGACCCAGTACTTC.

The rearrangement links TRBV7-2 to TRBJ2-5; 11 bases agree with TRBD1. After removal of 5 bases from V and 14 bases from J, the junction contained 10 bases not matched to a gene. Germline CDR1 SGHTA, CDR2 FQGNSA. The CDR3 extends over 13 amino acids. CDR3 sequence: CASSPWTGGEVYF. CDR3 in DNA: TGTGCCAGCAGCCCCTGGACAGGGGGCGAAGTTTACTTC.